These T cell receptor beta chains were read from a single sample in a study of naive and memory T cell subsets. A single record per CDR3 protein comes from TCRdb applying MiXCR to the UMI-ligation and nested PCR reads. Among over 110,000 distinct CDR3 sequences, 15% to 25% were seen once, and the ten largest hold roughly 0.6%. Source material: naive CD8+ T cells from blood. The source of these receptors is a human donor in good health. CDR3s include the opening cysteine and the closing phenylalanine or tryptophan. A D gene is named only where the DNA matches it firmly. Size is omitted from some rows. Given values are once, few, many or a class for expanded clones.

>TRBV12-3/TRBV12-4|TRBJ1-1|.|few
CASSWGGDTEAFF
TGTGCCAGCAGTTGGGGGGGGGACACTGAAGCTTTCTTT
>TRBV5-6|TRBJ1-1|.|.
CASSLAATNTEAFF
TGTGCCAGCAGCTTGGCCGCAACCAACACTGAAGCTTTCTTT
>TRBV6-5|TRBJ2-7|.|few
CASSNRVYQDEQYF
TGTGCCAGTAGTAACAGGGTCTATCAGGACGAGCAGTACTTC
>TRBV14|TRBJ2-1|TRBD1|few
CASSHEGAYNEQFF
TGTGCCAGCAGCCACGAGGGGGCGTACAATGAGCAGTTCTTC
>TRBV4-1|TRBJ2-1|TRBD1|few
CASSLIGDRGHNEQFF
TGCGCCAGCAGCCTTATTGGGGACAGGGGCCACAATGAGCAGTTCTTC
>TRBV10-1|TRBJ2-1|.|.
CASSESKLAYNEQFF
TGCGCCAGCAGTGAGTCGAAACTAGCCTACAATGAGCAGTTCTTC
>TRBV27|TRBJ2-1|.|many
CASRGANYNEQFF
TGTGCCTCACGGGGGGCAAACTACAATGAGCAGTTCTTC
>TRBV5-5|TRBJ1-5|.|few
CASSLQGNSNQPQHF
TGTGCCAGCAGCTTACAGGGAAATAGCAATCAGCCCCAGCATTTT
>TRBV15|TRBJ2-7|.|.
CATSRAPSDFEGEQYF
TGTGCCACCAGCAGAGCACCTAGCGACTTCGAGGGCGAGCAGTACTTC
>TRBV28|TRBJ1-6|.|.
CASIPGFSLNSPLHF
TGTGCCAGCATCCCAGGCTTCTCGCTAAATTCACCCCTCCACTTT
>TRBV28|TRBJ1-5|.|.
CASSPEWGRSNQPQHF
TGTGCCAGCAGCCCCGAGTGGGGAAGGAGCAATCAGCCCCAGCATTTT
>TRBV12-3/TRBV12-4|TRBJ2-1|.|.
CASRERPGDFYNEQFF
TGTGCCAGTAGAGAAAGGCCAGGGGATTTCTACAATGAGCAGTTCTTC
>TRBV10-3|TRBJ2-1|TRBD2|.
CAISESASGANEQFF
TGTGCCATCAGTGAGTCTGCTAGCGGGGCTAATGAGCAGTTCTTC
>TRBV28|TRBJ2-3|.|.
CASTQGPGSGDTQYF
TGTGCCAGCACCCAGGGTCCCGGGAGCGGTGATACGCAGTATTTT
>TRBV5-1|TRBJ1-1|.|.
CASSASQGPTEAFF
TGCGCCAGCAGCGCCTCACAGGGCCCCACTGAAGCTTTCTTT
>TRBV29-1|TRBJ2-5|.|.
CSVELNWGAGETQYF
TGCAGCGTTGAACTTAATTGGGGGGCCGGGGAGACCCAGTACTTC
>TRBV29-1|TRBJ2-7|.|few
CSVEGRGISSYEQYF
TGCAGCGTTGAAGGTCGGGGGATAAGCTCCTACGAGCAGTACTTC
>TRBV4-2|TRBJ1-5|.|.
CASSQTTESNQPQHF
TGTGCCAGCAGCCAAACGACAGAGAGCAATCAGCCCCAGCATTTT
>TRBV7-9|TRBJ2-1|.|few
CASSHRDSAYNEQFF
TGTGCCAGCAGCCACCGGGACTCAGCCTACAATGAGCAGTTCTTC
>TRBV12-3/TRBV12-4|TRBJ1-1|.|few
CASRQGTEAFF
TGTGCCAGCAGACAGGGAACTGAAGCTTTCTTT